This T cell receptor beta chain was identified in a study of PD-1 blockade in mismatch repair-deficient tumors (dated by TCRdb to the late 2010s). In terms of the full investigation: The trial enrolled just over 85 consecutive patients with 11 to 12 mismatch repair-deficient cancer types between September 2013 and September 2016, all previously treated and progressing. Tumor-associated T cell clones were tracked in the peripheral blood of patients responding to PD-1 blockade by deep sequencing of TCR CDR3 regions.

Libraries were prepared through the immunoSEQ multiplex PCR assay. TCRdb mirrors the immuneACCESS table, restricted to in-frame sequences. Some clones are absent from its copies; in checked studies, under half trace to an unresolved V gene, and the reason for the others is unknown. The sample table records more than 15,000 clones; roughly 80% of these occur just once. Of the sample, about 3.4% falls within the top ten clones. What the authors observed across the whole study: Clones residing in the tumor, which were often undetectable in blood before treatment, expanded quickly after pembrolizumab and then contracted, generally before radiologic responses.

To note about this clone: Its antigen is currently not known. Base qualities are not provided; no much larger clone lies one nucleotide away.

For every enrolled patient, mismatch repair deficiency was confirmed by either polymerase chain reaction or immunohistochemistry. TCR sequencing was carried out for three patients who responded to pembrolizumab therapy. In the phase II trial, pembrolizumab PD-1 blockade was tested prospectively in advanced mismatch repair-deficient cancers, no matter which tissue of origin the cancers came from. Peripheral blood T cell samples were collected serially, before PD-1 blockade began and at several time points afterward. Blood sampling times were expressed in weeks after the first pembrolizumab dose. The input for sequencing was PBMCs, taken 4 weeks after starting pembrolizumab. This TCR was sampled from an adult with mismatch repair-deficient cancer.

The DNA sequence follows: TGTGCCAGCAGCCAGGACACGCAAAATTCACCCCTCCACTTT. Translated, this gives CASSQDTQNSPLHF. The rearrangement combines TRBV7-9 with TRBJ1-6; a tentative D match to TRBD1 spans 5 bases. CDR1 and CDR2, looked up from the germline V gene (reference sequence), are SEHNR and FQNEAQ. Trimming removed 5 bases from V and 7 bases from J, leaving 12 bases between the germline ends. The CDR3, cysteine through phenylalanine, is 14 amino acids long. Left in the record is the CDR3 DNA by itself, 42 bases read in frame from the first base.